This passage covers 9 T cell receptor beta chains from one sample sequenced in a study of technical replicates of blood from several donors. Profiled with immunoSEQ multiplex PCR; TCRdb holds only in-frame clones, not every one. The sample lists just over 80,000 clones, around 94% occurring once. Sequenced material: T cells isolated from PBMCs. These receptors all come from a human donor in good health.

The chain has TRBV5-1 and TRBJ2-7; 8 bases are shared with TRBD2. CDR3 length: 14 residues. Germline V gene lookup returns CDR1 SGHRS and CDR2 YFSETQ. V trimming: 4 bases; J trimming: 5 bases; junction bases outside the gene matches: 8. This CDR3 reads CASSPGLASHEQYF. CDR3 sequence (DNA): TGCGCCAGCAGCCCTGGACTAGCAAGCCACGAGCAGTACTTC.

This chain links TRBV6-5 with TRBJ1-5; 8 positions match TRBD1. The trim removed 4 bases at V and 8 bases at J, leaving 13 bases unmatched. CDR1 and CDR2 (germline): MNHEY, SVGAGI. The CDR3 has 16 amino acids. CDR3 nucleotide sequence: TGTGCCAGCAGTTCCAAATACGGGACAGGTATCGAGCCCCAGCATTTT. Translation gives CASSSKYGTGIEPQHF.

The table lists this clone with a count of one. The chain employs TRBV2 and TRBJ2-7, with D perhaps TRBD1 (5 bases). Looked up from germline, CDR1 is SNHLY and CDR2 is FYNNEI. The ends were cut back, 2 bases at V and 3 bases at J, with 8 bases in the middle. The CDR3 runs to 13 residues. CDR3 protein: CASSELGDYEQYF. The CDR3 coding sequence is TGTGCCAGCAGTGAACTAGGGGACTACGAGCAGTACTTC.

The chain combines TRBV14 with TRBJ2-5; 14 nucleotides agree with TRBD2. J was trimmed by 7 bases and V by 0 bases; bases with no gene match: 7. This CDR3 is 17 amino acids long. Per germline, CDR1 SGHDN and CDR2 FVKESK. CDR3 DNA: TGTGCCAGCAGCCAAGAGGGGGGACTAGCGGGAGTTTTGACCCAGTACTTC. Its protein product is CASSQEGGLAGVLTQYF. Drawing the rest from reference TRBV14 and TRBJ2-5, the complete variable domain is EAGVTQFPSHSVIEKGQTVTLRCDPISGHDNLYWYRRVMGKEIKFLLHFVKESKQDESGMPNNRFLAERTGGTYSTLKVQPAELEDSGVYFCASSQEGGLAGVLTQYFGPGTRLLVL.

The chain uses TRBV30 and TRBJ1-5, with D tentatively TRBD1 (6 bases). This CDR3 is built from 12 residues. Germline V gives CDR1 GTSNPN, CDR2 SVGIG (reference sequence). Between the trimmed V and J ends, which lost 8 bases and 5 bases, there was a span of 13 bases. The DNA for the CDR3 is TGTGCCAGGGTACAGGGATATCAGCCCCAGCATTTT. Amino acids: CARVQGYQPQHF. Variable domain in full (rest from reference TRBV30 and TRBJ1-5): SQTIHQWPATLVQPVGSPLSLECTVEGTSNPNLYWYRQAAGRGLQLLFYSVGIGQISSEVPQNLSASRPQDRQFILSSKKLLLSDSGFYLCARVQGYQPQHFGDGTRLSIL.

The gene calls are TRBV9 and TRBJ2-1, with 8 bases aligning to TRBD2. Per germline, CDR1 SGDLS and CDR2 YYNGEE. The CDR3 consists of 15 residues. The V gene end was trimmed by 0 bases and the J gene end by 6 bases; junction bases not matched to a gene: 5. CDR3 sequence (DNA): TGTGCCAGCAGCGTAGGCACCGGGACTAGCAATGAGCAGTTCTTC. This gives the protein CASSVGTGTSNEQFF.

The chain recombines TRBV4-1 with TRBJ1-1; TRBD1 matches at 7 bases. The CDR3 is 15 residues long. Trimming at V came to 2 bases and at J to 3 bases, leaving 6 bases not matched to a gene. Germline values: CDR1 MGHRA, CDR2 YSYEKL. The CDR3 protein is CASSQRQGIYTEAFF. For the CDR3, the DNA is TGCGCCAGCAGCCAACGACAGGGTATATACACTGAAGCTTTCTTT.

V is TRBV18 and J is TRBJ2-3, with D possibly being TRBD1 (6 bases). This CDR3 spans 14 amino acids. The germline CDR1 and CDR2 sequences are KGHSH and LQKENI. Trimming shortened V by 2 bases and J by 3 bases, and 9 bases separated the two germline ends. CDR3 nucleotides: TGTGCCAGCTCACCAAGGACAGAGACAGATACGCAGTATTTT. It codes for CASSPRTETDTQYF.

The table lists this clone with a count of one. The chain uses TRBV2 and TRBJ2-2, with 8 bases lining up with TRBD2. CDR1 SNHLY and CDR2 FYNNEI come from the germline V gene. Germline trimming cut 8 bases from V and 5 bases from J; bases unmatched to any gene: 10. This CDR3 has 15 amino acids. CDR3 sequence: CASRGQRELTGELFF. The CDR3 region has the DNA TGTGCCAGCCGGGGCCAGCGGGAGCTTACCGGGGAGCTGTTTTTT.